This T cell receptor beta chain was profiled in a study of STAT5B mutations in CD4+ large granular lymphocyte leukemia. CDR1 is SEHNR, CDR2 FQNEAQ, per germline (reference sequence). The V and J ends lost 0 bases and 4 bases, in that order; junction bases with no gene match: 5. The CDR3 totals 15 residues. Using immunoSEQ multiplex PCR, the repertoire was profiled, and TCRdb retains in-frame clones only, with some absent. The table records approximately 24,000 clones, around 81% of them present only once. Study-wide findings and caveats: Without putative leukemic clones, patient CD4-sorted repertoires remained more clonal than healthy CD4+ repertoires. The CD4+ versus CD8+ T-LGLL clonality difference may reflect limited sample size. Main leukemic clonotypes were patient-specific, but approximately 25% appeared at low frequency elsewhere.

A note on this clone: The antigen remains unidentified.

The origin of this receptor is a human donor in good health. Material for sequencing was CD4+ T cells from blood buffy coats. The V call is TRBV7-9, the J call TRBJ2-5; 7 bases line up with TRBD2. The CDR3 DNA reads TGTGCCAGCAGCTTAGCGGAGGTAGCGGGAGAGACCCAGTACTTC. Translating gives CASSLAEVAGETQYF.